What follows are 11 T cell receptor beta chains derived from one specimen sequenced in a study of blood T cell repertoires in COVID-19. Assay used: immunoSEQ multiplex PCR; TCRdb lists only in-frame clones, some missing. The sample includes about 310,000 clones, around nine tenths of them seen just once. Sequences were obtained from peripheral blood. The source is a man aged 50 to 59 with active or convalescent COVID-19.

The chain has TRBV24-1 and TRBJ1-2; TRBD1 matches at 8 bases. Trimming at V came to 4 bases and at J to 4 bases, leaving 16 bases not matched to a gene. The CDR3 length is 18 residues. Germline V gene lookup returns CDR1 KGHDR and CDR2 SFDVKD. CDR3: CATSDLRGAGGQGYGYTF. The CDR3 coding sequence is TGTGCCACCAGTGACTTGAGGGGTGCAGGGGGCCAGGGCTATGGCTACACCTTC.

The rearrangement uses TRBV19 and TRBJ1-4; D gene ambiguous. The V gene lost 3 bases and the J gene lost 8 bases, with 16 bases spanning the gap. Per the germline V gene, CDR1 is LNHDA and CDR2 is SQIVND (reference sequence). The CDR3 is made up of 15 amino acids. CDR3 region: CASSITAMGSEKLFF. The CDR3 nucleotides read TGTGCCAGTAGTATTACCGCCATGGGCAGCGAAAAACTGTTTTTT. Supplemented by reference TRBV19 and TRBJ1-4, the full variable domain reads DGGITQSPKYLFRKEGQNVTLSCEQNLNHDAMYWYRQDPGQGLRLIYYSQIVNDFQKGDIAEGYSVSREKKESFPLTVTSAQKNPTAFYLCASSITAMGSEKLFFGSGTQLSVL.

The CDR3 reads CASSESEGTDFNYGYTF. CDR3 bases: TGTGCCAGCAGTGAAAGCGAAGGGACAGATTTTAACTATGGCTACACCTTC. The chain joins TRBV2 to TRBJ1-2; TRBD1 agrees at 7 bases. V lost 2 bases, J lost 1 base, and 10 bases stayed unmatched. CDR3 size: 17 residues. CDR1 and CDR2 from the germline V gene are SNHLY and FYNNEI.

CDR3 protein: CAIRGTGVEKLFF. Written as DNA, the CDR3 is TGTGCCATCCGCGGGACAGGGGTGGAAAAACTGTTTTTT. The genes are TRBV2 and TRBJ1-4, with 10 bases matching TRBD1. This CDR3 spans 13 amino acids. V lost 10 bases to trimming and J lost 8 bases; unmatched junction nucleotides: 7. Germline lookup yields CDR1 SNHLY and CDR2 FYNNEI.

The rearrangement joins TRBV7-6 to TRBJ1-1; TRBD1 matches at 9 bases. The germline V gene has CDR1 SGHVS and CDR2 FNYEAQ. The CDR3 runs 17 residues. After removal of 5 bases from V and 0 bases from J, the junction contained 10 bases not matched to a gene. CDR3 coding DNA: TGTGCCAGCAGCGTCGCCGGGACAGGGATCATGAACACTGAAGCTTTCTTT. Translated: CASSVAGTGIMNTEAFF.

The gene calls are TRBV28 and TRBJ1-1; D unclear. Trimming took 5 bases from V and 4 from J, leaving 14 bases between them. The CDR3 consists of 14 residues. The V gene's germline CDR1 is MDHEN and CDR2 SYDVKM. CDR3 residues: CASSRRAGVTEAFF. The CDR3 DNA reads TGTGCCAGCAGTCGCCGGGCCGGGGTCACTGAAGCTTTCTTT.

The rearrangement links TRBV5-1 to TRBJ1-2; no clear D gene. The CDR3 is made up of 14 amino acids. In germline, CDR1 is SGHRS, CDR2 YFSETQ. The V end lost 5 bases, the J end lost 0 bases, and 11 bases lay between the germline ends. In DNA, the CDR3 is TGCGCCAGCAGGGCGACAATTACTAACTATGGCTACACCTTC. As protein: CASRATITNYGYTF.

The chain joins TRBV2 to TRBJ1-2; D ambiguous. Between the trimmed V and J ends, which lost 5 bases and 8 bases, there was a span of 15 bases. The germline CDR1 and CDR2 sequences are SNHLY and FYNNEI. This CDR3 spans 13 amino acids. Here the CDR3 reads CASSPNLMEGYTF. As DNA, the CDR3 is TGTGCCAGCAGTCCTAATTTGATGGAGGGCTACACCTTC.

This CDR3 is CASRGTAYYNEQFF. CDR3 coding DNA: TGTGCCAGCAGGGGGACAGCATATTACAATGAGCAGTTCTTC. The V gene is TRBV2, the J gene TRBJ2-1; 7 bases match TRBD1. CDR3 length: 14 residues. J was trimmed by 4 bases and V by 6 bases; bases with no gene match: 6. CDR1 SNHLY and CDR2 FYNNEI come from the germline V gene. The whole variable domain, remainder taken from reference TRBV2 and TRBJ2-1, is EPEVTQTPSHQVTQMGQEVILRCVPISNHLYFYWYRQILGQKVEFLVSFYNNEISEKSEIFDDQFSVERPDGSNFTLKIRSTKLEDSAMYFCASRGTAYYNEQFFGPGTRLTVL.

This clone was seen a handful of times. This chain connects TRBV28 to TRBJ1-1, with 11 positions matching TRBD1. With 2 bases clipped from V and 3 bases from J, the junction kept 8 bases outside the gene matches. Germline values: CDR1 MDHEN, CDR2 SYDVKM. The CDR3 sequence is 17 residues long. Written as DNA, the CDR3 is TGTGCCAGCAGTTTAAATCTGGGACAGGGGGGGGACACTGAAGCTTTCTTT. Protein: CASSLNLGQGGDTEAFF. Full variable domain (remainder filled in from reference TRBV28 and TRBJ1-1): DVKVTQSSRYLVKRTGEKVFLECVQDMDHENMFWYRQDPGLGLRLIYFSYDVKMKEKGDIPEGYSVSREKKERFSLILESASTNQTSMYLCASSLNLGQGGDTEAFFGQGTRLTVV.

V is TRBV19 and J is TRBJ1-5; D might be TRBD1 (5 bases). Per the germline V gene, CDR1 is LNHDA and CDR2 is SQIVND (reference sequence). There are 14 residues in the CDR3. Deletions cut 4 bases from V and 4 bases from J, with 11 bases between. For the CDR3, the DNA is TGTGCCAGTAGTAGCCGGGGGACTAATCAGCCCCAGCATTTT. Translation: CASSSRGTNQPQHF.